This T cell receptor beta chain was recorded in a study of cytomegalovirus exposure and HLA in healthy donors. The length of the CDR3 is 15 residues. The germline V and J ends were trimmed by 6 bases and 4 bases, with 16 bases remaining between them. The germline CDR1 and CDR2 sequences are LNHDA and SQIVND (reference sequence). PCR amplification relied on 60 Vbeta primers (plus 13 Jbeta primers). The assay was immunoSEQ multiplex PCR, and TCRdb's table has in-frame clones only and misses some. Of roughly 120,000 clones listed, around 80% were seen once; the top ten hold approximately 0.22%. The clonotype was recovered from a man aged 45-60 years in good health and CMV-seronegative. V usage is TRBV19 and J usage is TRBJ1-5; D possibly corresponds to TRBD1 (5 bases). What was sequenced was PBMCs. The CDR3 here is CASRPLGPDNQPQHF. The DNA of the CDR3 is TGTGCCAGTAGACCGTTGGGGCCGGATAATCAGCCCCAGCATTTT.